This TCR beta chain was retrieved from a study of blood T cell repertoires in COVID-19. Looking at the study overall: Acute-phase and convalescent COVID-19 samples originated in the United States, Italy and Spain. In each case, the material was cDNA or gDNA derived from T cells, B-cell-depleted T cells, or PBMCs.

Trimming took off 0 bases at V and 6 bases at J, with 14 bases between the two ends. Germline CDR1 and CDR2: MNHEY and SVGAGI. CDR3 length equals 15 residues. Authors' data handling: Researchers report that nucleated cell counts were estimated from reference gene primer amplification. Measured with immunoSEQ multiplex PCR; TCRdb has only the in-frame clones, and not every one. V and J calls and clone size come straight from that table; D and trimming were deduced from the DNA. The sample contains under 90,000 clones, roughly 90% of which appear only once. Patients at the Seattle site were enrolled during active infection and followed longitudinally.

This chain connects TRBV6-5 to TRBJ1-2; a possible D gene is TRBD1 (6 bases). The source is a man aged 40-49 years with COVID-19, enrolled during active disease. Sequencing input: peripheral blood. CDR3 bases: TGTGCCAGCAGTTACTCGGCGCCAGGGGTAGATGGCTACACCTTC. Its protein product is CASSYSAPGVDGYTF.